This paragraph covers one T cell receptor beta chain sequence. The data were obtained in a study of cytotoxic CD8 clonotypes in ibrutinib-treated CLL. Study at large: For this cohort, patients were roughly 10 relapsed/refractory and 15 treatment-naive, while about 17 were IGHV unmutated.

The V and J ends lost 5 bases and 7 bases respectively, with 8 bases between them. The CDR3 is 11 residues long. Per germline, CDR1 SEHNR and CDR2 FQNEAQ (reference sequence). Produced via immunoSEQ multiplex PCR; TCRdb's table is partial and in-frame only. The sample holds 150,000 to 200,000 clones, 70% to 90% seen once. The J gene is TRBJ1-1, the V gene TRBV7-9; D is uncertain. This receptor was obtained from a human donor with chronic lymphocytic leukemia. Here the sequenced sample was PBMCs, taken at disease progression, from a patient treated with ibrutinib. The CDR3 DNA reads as TGTGCCAGCAGCCAGACGTTTGAAGCTTTCTTT. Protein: CASSQTFEAFF. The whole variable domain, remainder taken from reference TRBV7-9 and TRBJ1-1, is DTGVSQNPRHKITKRGQNVTFRCDPISEHNRLYWYRQTLGQGPEFLTYFQNEAQLEKSRLLSDRFSAERPKGSFSTLEIQRTEQGDSAMYLCASSQTFEAFFGQGTRLTVV.